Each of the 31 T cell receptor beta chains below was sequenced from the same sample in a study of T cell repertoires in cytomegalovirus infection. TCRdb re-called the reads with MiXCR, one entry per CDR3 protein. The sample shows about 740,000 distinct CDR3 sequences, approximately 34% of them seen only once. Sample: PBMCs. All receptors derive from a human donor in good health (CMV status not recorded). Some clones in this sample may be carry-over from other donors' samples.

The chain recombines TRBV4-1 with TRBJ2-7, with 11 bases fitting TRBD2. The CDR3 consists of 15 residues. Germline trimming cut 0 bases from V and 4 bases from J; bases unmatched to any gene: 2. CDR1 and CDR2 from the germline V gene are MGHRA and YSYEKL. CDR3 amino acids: CASSQDSGGGYEQYF. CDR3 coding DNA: TGCGCCAGCAGCCAAGATAGCGGGGGGGGGTACGAGCAGTACTTC.

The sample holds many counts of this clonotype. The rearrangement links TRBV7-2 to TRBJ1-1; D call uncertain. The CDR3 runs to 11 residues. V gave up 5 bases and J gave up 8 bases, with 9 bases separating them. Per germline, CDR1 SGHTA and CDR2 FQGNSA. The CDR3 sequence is CASSPNLEAFF. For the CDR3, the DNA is TGTGCCAGCAGCCCCAATCTGGAAGCTTTCTTT.

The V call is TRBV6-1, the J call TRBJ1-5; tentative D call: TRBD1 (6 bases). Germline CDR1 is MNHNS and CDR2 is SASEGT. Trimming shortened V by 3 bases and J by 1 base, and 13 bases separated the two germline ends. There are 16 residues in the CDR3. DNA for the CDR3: TGTGCCAGCAGTGACCCCACAAGGGGGAGCAATCAGCCCCAGCATTTT. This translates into CASSDPTRGSNQPQHF.

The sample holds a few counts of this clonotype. The CDR3 here is CSADHPGRQGYTF. Written as DNA, the CDR3 is TGCAGTGCTGATCACCCGGGGCGGCAGGGCTACACCTTC. The chain combines TRBV20-1 with TRBJ1-2, with D perhaps matching TRBD1 (5 bases). Trimming left V 5 bases short and J 8 bases short, with 18 bases between. CDR3 length: 13 residues. Germline values: CDR1 DFQATT, CDR2 SNEGSKA (reference sequence).

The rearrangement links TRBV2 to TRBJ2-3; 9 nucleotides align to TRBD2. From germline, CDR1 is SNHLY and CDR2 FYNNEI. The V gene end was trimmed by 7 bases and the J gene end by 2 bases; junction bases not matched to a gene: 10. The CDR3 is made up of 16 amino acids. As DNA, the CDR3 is TGTGCCAGCACCGCCCAGACTAGCGGCCACACAGATACGCAGTATTTT. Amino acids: CASTAQTSGHTDTQYF. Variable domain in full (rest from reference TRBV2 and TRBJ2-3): EPEVTQTPSHQVTQMGQEVILRCVPISNHLYFYWYRQILGQKVEFLVSFYNNEISEKSEIFDDQFSVERPDGSNFTLKIRSTKLEDSAMYFCASTAQTSGHTDTQYFGPGTRLTVL.

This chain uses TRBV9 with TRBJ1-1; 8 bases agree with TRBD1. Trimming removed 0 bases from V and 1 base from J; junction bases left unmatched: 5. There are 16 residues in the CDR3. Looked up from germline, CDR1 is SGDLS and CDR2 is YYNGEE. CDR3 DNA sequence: TGTGCCAGCAGCGTAGAGGACAGGGTACGGAACACTGAAGCTTTCTTT. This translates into CASSVEDRVRNTEAFF. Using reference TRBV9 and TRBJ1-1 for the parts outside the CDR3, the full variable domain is DSGVTQTPKHLITATGQRVTLRCSPRSGDLSVYWYQQSLDQGLQFLIQYYNGEERAKGNILERFSAQQFPDLHSELNLSSLELGDSALYFCASSVEDRVRNTEAFFGQGTRLTVV.

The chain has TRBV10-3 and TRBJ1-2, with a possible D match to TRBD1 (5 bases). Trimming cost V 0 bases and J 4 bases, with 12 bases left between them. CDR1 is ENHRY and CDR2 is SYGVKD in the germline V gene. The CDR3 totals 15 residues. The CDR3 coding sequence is TGTGCCATCAGTGAGTCGAAGGGGTCCCCCTATGGCTACACCTTC. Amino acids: CAISESKGSPYGYTF.

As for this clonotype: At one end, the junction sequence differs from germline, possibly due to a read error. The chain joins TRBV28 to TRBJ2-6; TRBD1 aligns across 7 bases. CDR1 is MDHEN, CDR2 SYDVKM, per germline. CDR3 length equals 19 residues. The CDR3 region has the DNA TGTGCCAGCAGTTTATTAGAGGGGGCCGCTCCTACTGGGGCCAACGTCCTGAATTTC. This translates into CASSLLEGAAPTGANVLNF.

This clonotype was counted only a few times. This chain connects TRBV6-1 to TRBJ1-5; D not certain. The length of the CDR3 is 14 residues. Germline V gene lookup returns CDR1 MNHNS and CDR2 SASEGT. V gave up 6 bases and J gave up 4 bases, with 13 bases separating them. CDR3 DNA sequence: TGTGCCAGCAGCCGACCCGCGAAGAATCAGCCCCAGCATTTT. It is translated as CASSRPAKNQPQHF.

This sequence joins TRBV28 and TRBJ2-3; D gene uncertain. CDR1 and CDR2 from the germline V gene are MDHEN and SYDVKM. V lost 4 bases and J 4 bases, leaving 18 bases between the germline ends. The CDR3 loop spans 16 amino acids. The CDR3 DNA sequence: TGTGCCAGCAGTTACCGGGCGTTCGGTTCCCCAGATACGCAGTATTTT. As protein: CASSYRAFGSPDTQYF.

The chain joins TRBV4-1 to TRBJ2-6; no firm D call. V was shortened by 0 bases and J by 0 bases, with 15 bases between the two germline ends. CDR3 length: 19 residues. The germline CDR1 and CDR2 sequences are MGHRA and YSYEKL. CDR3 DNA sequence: TGCGCCAGCAGCCAAGATCGGAGCAGCTTACTCTCTGGGGCCAACGTCCTGACTTTC. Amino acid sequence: CASSQDRSSLLSGANVLTF.

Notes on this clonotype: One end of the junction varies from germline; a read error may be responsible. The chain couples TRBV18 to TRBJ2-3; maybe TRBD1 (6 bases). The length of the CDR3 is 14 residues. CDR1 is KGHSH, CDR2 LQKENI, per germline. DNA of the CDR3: TGTGCCAGCTCACCTACGGCAGGGGCAGAGACGCAGTATTTT. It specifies CASSPTAGAETQYF.

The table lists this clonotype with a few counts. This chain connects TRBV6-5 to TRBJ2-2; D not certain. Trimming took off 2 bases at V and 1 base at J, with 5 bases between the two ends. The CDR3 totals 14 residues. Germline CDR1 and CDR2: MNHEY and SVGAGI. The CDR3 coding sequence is TGTGCCAGCAGTTACGTCGTGAACACCGGGGAGCTGTTTTTT. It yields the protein CASSYVVNTGELFF.

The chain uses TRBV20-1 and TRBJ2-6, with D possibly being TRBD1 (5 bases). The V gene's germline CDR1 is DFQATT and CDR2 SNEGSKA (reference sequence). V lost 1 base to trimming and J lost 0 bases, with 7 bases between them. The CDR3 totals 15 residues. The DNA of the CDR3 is TGCAGTGCTAGAGGACAGAACTCTGGGGCCAACGTCCTGACTTTC. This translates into CSARGQNSGANVLTF.

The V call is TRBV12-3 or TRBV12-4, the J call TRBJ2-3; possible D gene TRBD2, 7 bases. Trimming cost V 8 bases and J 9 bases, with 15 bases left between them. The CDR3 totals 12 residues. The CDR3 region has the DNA TGTGCCAGCCTGGGGGCGGGAGTGACGCAGTATTTT. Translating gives CASLGAGVTQYF.

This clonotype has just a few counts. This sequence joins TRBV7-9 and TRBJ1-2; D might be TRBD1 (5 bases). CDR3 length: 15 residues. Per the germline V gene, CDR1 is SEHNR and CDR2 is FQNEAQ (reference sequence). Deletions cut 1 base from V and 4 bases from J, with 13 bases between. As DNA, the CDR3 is TGTGCCAGCAGCTTAGACAGGTTTGGTTTCTATGGCTACACCTTC. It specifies CASSLDRFGFYGYTF.

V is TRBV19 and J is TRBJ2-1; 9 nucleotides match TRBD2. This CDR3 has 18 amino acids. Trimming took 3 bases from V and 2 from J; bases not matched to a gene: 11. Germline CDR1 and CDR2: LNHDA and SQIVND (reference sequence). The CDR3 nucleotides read TGTGCCAGTAGTATCTCCCTCGGGGCGGGAGGGCCCTACAATGAGCAGTTCTTC. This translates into CASSISLGAGGPYNEQFF.

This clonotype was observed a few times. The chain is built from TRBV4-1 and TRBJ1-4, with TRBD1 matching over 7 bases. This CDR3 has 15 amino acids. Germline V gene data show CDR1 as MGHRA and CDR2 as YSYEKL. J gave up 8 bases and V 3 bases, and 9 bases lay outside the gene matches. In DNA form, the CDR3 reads TGCGCCAGCAGCCAGCGACAGGGCAGGGGAGAAAAACTGTTTTTT. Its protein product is CASSQRQGRGEKLFF.

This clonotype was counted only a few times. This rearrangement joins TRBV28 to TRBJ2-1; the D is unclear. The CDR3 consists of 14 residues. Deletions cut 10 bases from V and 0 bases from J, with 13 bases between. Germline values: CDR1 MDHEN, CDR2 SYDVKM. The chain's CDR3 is CATRVPPSYNEQFF. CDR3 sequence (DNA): TGTGCCACCCGGGTCCCTCCCTCCTACAATGAGCAGTTCTTC.

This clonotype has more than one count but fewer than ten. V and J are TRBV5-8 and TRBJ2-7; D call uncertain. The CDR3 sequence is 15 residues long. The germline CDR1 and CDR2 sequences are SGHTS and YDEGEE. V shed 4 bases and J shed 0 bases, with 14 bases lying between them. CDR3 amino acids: CASSAVQRSSYEQYF. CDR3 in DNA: TGTGCCAGCAGCGCCGTTCAACGGAGCTCCTACGAGCAGTACTTC.

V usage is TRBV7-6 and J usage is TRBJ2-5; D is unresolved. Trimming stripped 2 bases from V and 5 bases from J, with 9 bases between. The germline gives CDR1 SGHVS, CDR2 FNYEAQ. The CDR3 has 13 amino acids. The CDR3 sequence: CASSLFSGETQYF. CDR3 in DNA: TGTGCCAGCAGCTTATTCAGTGGGGAGACCCAGTACTTC. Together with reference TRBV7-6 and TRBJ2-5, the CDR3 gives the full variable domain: GAGVSQSPRYKVTKRGQDVALRCDPISGHVSLYWYRQALGQGPEFLTYFNYEAQQDKSGLPNDRFSAERPEGSISTLTIQRTEQRDSAMYRCASSLFSGETQYFGPGTRLLVL.

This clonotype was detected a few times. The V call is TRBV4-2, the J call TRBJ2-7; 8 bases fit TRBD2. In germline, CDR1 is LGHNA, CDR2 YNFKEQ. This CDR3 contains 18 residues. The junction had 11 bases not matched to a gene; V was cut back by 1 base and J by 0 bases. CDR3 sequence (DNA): TGTGCCAGCAGCCAAGGGGCAGCGGGAGATGGGAGCTCCTACGAGCAGTACTTC. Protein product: CASSQGAAGDGSSYEQYF.

The CDR3 coding sequence is TGTGCCAGCAGGGGGACAGGGTCAACCTCCTACGAGCAGTACTTC. Translation: CASRGTGSTSYEQYF. The chain links TRBV6-8 to TRBJ2-7; TRBD1 matches at 9 bases. The CDR3 sequence is 15 residues long. Trimming at V came to 6 bases and at J to 0 bases, leaving 6 bases not matched to a gene. Germline CDR1 reads MNHGY; CDR2 reads SAAAGT.

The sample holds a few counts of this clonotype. CDR3 coding DNA: TGTGCCAGCAACCGCGGGGGGGAGCTGTTTTTT. Translating it yields CASNRGGELFF. The chain uses TRBV6-6 and TRBJ2-2; D may be TRBD2 (5 bases). Trimming stripped 7 bases from V and 8 bases from J, with 8 bases between. Germline lookup yields CDR1 MNHNY and CDR2 SVGAGI (reference sequence). The CDR3 is 11 residues long.

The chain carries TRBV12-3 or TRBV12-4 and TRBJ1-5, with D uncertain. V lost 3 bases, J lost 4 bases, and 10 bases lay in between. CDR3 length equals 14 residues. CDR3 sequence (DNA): TGTGCCAGCAGTTTTTTGGGTAAGAATCAGCCCCAGCATTTT. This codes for CASSFLGKNQPQHF.

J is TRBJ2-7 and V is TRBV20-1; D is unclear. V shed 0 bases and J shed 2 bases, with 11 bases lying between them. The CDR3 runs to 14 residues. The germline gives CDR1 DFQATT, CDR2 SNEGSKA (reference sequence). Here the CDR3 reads CSARDRDGAYEQYF. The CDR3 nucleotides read TGCAGTGCTAGAGATCGCGACGGCGCCTACGAGCAGTACTTC.

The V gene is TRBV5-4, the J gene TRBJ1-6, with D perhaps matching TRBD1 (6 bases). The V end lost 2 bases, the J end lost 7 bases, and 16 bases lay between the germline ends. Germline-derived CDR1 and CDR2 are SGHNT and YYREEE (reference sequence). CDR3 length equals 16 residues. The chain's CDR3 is CASSLRARGANSPLHF. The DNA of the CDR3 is TGTGCCAGCAGCTTACGGGCCCGGGGGGCGAATTCACCCCTCCACTTT.

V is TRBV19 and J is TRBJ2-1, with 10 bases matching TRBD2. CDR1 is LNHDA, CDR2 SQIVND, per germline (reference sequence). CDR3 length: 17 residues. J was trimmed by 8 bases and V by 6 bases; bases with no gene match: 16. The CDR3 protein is CASRGTSAATRRDEQFF. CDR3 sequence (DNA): TGTGCCAGTAGAGGGACTAGCGCCGCAACCAGGCGCGATGAGCAGTTCTTC.

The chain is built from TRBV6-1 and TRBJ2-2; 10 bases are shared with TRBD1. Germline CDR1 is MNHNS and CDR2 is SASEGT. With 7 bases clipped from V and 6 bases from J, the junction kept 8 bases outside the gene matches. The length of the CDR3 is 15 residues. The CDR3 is CASTEGTGEAGELFF. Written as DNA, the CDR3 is TGTGCCAGCACCGAGGGGACAGGGGAAGCCGGGGAGCTGTTTTTT.

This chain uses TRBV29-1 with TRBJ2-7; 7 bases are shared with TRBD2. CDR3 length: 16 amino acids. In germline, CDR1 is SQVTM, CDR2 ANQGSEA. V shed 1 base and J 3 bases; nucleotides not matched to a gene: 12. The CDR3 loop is CSVEAGLGGVDYEQYF. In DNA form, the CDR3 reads TGCAGCGTTGAAGCCGGATTGGGGGGGGTAGACTACGAGCAGTACTTC.

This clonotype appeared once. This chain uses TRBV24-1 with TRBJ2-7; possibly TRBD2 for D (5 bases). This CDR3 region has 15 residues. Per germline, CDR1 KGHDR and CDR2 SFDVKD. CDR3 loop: CYTSDGKRSSYEQYF. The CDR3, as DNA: TGTTACACCAGTGACGGCAAGCGGAGCTCCTACGAGCAGTACTTC.